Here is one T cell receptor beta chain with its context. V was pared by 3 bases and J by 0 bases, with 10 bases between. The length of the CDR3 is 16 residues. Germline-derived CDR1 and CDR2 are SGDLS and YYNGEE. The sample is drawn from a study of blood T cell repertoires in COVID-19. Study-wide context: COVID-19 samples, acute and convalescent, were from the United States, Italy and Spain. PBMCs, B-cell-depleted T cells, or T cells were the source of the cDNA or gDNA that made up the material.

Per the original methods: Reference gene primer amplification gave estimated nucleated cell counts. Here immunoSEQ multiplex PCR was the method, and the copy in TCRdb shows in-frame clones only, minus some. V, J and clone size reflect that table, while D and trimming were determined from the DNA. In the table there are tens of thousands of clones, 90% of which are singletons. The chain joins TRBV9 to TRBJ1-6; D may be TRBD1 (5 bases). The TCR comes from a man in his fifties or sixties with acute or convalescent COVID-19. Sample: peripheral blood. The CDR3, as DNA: TGTGCCAGCAGCGCCGGGGGGAGCTCCTATAATTCACCCCTCCACTTT. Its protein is CASSAGGSSYNSPLHF.